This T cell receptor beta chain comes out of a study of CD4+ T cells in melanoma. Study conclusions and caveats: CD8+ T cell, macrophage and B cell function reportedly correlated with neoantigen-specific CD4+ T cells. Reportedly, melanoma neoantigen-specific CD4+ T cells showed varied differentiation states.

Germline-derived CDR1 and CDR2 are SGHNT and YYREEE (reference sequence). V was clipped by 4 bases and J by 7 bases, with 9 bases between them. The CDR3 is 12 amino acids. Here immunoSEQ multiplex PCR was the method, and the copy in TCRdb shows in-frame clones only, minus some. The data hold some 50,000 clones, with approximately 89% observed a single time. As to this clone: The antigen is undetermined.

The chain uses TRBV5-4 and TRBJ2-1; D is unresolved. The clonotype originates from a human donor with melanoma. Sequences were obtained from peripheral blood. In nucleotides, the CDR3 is TGTGCCAGCAGCCCCCATCCGAATGAGCAGTTCTTC. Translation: CASSPHPNEQFF.